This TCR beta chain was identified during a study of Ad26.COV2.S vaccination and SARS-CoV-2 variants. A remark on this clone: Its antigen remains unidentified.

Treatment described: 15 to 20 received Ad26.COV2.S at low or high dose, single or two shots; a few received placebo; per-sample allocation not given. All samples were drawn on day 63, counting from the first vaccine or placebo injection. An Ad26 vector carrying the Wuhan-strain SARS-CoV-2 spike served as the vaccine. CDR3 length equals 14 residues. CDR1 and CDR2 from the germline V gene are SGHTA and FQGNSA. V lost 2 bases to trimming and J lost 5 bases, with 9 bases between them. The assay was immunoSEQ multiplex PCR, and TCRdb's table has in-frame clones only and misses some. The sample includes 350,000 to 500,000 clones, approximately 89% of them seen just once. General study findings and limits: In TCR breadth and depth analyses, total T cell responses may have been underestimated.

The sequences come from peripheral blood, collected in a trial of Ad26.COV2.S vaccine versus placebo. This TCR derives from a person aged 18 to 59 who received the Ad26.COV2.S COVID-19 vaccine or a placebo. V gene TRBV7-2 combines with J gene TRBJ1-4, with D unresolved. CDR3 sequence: CASSLTSGNEKLFF. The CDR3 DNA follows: TGTGCCAGCAGCTTAACGAGCGGGAATGAAAAACTGTTTTTT.